One T cell receptor beta chain is described in this entry. Its antigen specificity is not known. No per-base quality is available; no much larger clone lies one base away. The record originates from a study of blood T cell repertoires in COVID-19 (dated by TCRdb to 2018 to 2020). For context, the study as a whole: Samples covering the acute and convalescent phases of COVID-19 were provided by collaborators in the United States, Italy and Spain. The prospective study material was composed of cDNA or gDNA derived from T cells, B-cell-depleted T cells, or PBMCs. Subjects who had been exposed to COVID-19, were actively infected with it, or had recovered from it provided the deeply sampled blood TCRbeta repertoires that made up the dataset. The repertoires were released in a freely available public database intended as a resource for research on the immune response to SARS-CoV-2. Samples came from the ongoing ImmuneRACE study (first 160 participants) plus 1,254 subjects from 6 global collaborators. A de-identified subject ID, COVID-19 status, age in years and sex were almost always included in the sample metadata. Where HLA class I and class II types were available, the types were taken from metadata supplied by the sample provider, not from assay-based typing.

The paper as a whole reports these results and caveats: The amount of clinical and demographic metadata varied by source and participant and was provided uncurated.

TCRbeta CDR3 regions were amplified from genomic DNA using the immunoSEQ Assay, a bias-controlled multiplex PCR. The original pipeline was this. The number of nucleated cells in each sample was estimated by amplification of reference gene primers within the assay. To quantify the absolute abundance of each unique TCRbeta CDR3 rearrangement, sequence reads were collapsed and filtered. For each sample, productive Simpson clonality was calculated as the square root of Simpson's diversity index across productive rearrangements. TCRdb carries this immuneACCESS record with in-frame sequences only. Its versions omit some clonotypes, under half of them owing to an unresolved V gene in the studies checked, with the rest unexplained. That table furnishes V, J and clone size, whereas the DNA furnished D and trimming. The sample records 450,000 to 500,000 clones, 80% to 90% of which are singletons. The ten top clones hold approximately 3.4% of the sample.

Each collaborating institution followed its own protocols to collect whole blood in K2EDTA tubes. For TCRbeta analysis, collaborators shipped samples as frozen whole blood, isolated PBMCs, or DNA extracted from either of those sample types. CDR1 and CDR2, per the germline V gene, are KGHDR and SFDVKD. V is cut back by 4 bases and J by 4 bases, with 8 bases in the junction unmatched. The CDR3 spans 16 residues, from the cysteine through the phenylalanine. Of the read, only the CDR3 DNA is kept; its 48 bases are in frame from base 1. The sample taken for sequencing was peripheral blood. The sequence derives from a human donor in a cohort sampled during active COVID-19. This sequence uses TRBV24-1 and TRBJ2-1; 8 central nucleotides agree with TRBD2. In nucleotide form, the sequence is TGTGCCACCAGTGACCCCTTCCGGGAGGGTTACAATGAGCAGTTCTTC. Its translation reads: CATSDPFREGYNEQFF.